This record looks at one TCR beta chain sequence and its context. Its antigen is still unknown. The data were obtained in a study of shared clonotypes between healthy human individuals. Study details: Each donor's CD8 memory used one plate, CD8 naive two, each CD4 subset three.

CD45RO negativity and positive selection for CCR7 defined naive CD8 cells, a population that excluded terminally differentiated effector memory CD45RA+ cells. Study-level results: Across a few donors, naive CD4 shared 5% to 6%, naive CD8 over 3%, memory CD4 about 2.4%, memory CD8 roughly 0.37%. Naive subsets tended to show greater estimated richness than memory subsets. It was the non-shared clonotypes that had lower generation probabilities than clonotypes shared by all four donors.

Sequenced by immunoSEQ multiplex PCR; TCRdb stores in-frame clones only, minus some. The table has about 2.1 million clones, over 85% seen once. The sequence was collected from a man between 18 and 35 years old in good health. Some clones in this sample may be carry-over from other donors' samples. Sequenced sample: naive CD8+ T cells from PBMCs.

The CDR3 DNA reads TGTGCCAGTAGTATAGGGCCAGAAGGGAGCAATCAGCCCCAGCATTTT. Its protein is CASSIGPEGSNQPQHF. V gene TRBV19 combines with J gene TRBJ1-5; D call uncertain. Trimming cost V 1 base and J 1 base, with 11 bases left between them. There are 16 residues in the CDR3. Germline V gene sequence: CDR1 LNHDA, CDR2 SQIVND (reference sequence).